The 20 T cell receptor beta chains presented below share a single source sample, sequenced in a study of metastatic and nonmetastatic thyroid tumors. Thyroid surgery had not been preceded by any treatment in any patient. TCRdb reassembled clones from the PCR reads with MiXCR. This table holds just over 70,000 clones, about 17% found once. The material sequenced was blood. The receptors come from a female donor with papillary thyroid cancer or a benign thyroid nodule (not recorded which). Some clones in this sample may be carry-over from other donors' samples.

On this clone: One end of the junction varies from germline; a read error may be responsible. The rearrangement joins TRBV11-2 to TRBJ1-2, with D possibly matching TRBD1 (5 bases). Germline V CDR1 and CDR2: SGHAT, FQNNGV. The CDR3 totals 14 residues. This chain's CDR3 is CASSLAGYGYCYTF. CDR3 DNA sequence: TGTGCCAGCAGCTTGGCAGGGTATGGCTATTGCTACACCTTC.

The chain joins TRBV5-1 to TRBJ1-5, with D possibly TRBD1 on 5 matching bases. This CDR3 has 15 residues. The germline V gene has CDR1 SGHRS and CDR2 YFSETQ. The V end lost 0 bases, the J end lost 4 bases, and 11 bases lay between the germline ends. The CDR3 reads CASSLGWGVNQPQHF. CDR3 nucleotide sequence: TGCGCCAGCAGCTTGGGATGGGGCGTAAATCAGCCCCAGCATTTT.

This clone was counted at least ten times. The chain uses TRBV6-4 and TRBJ2-1; 9 bases fit TRBD1. The V gene's germline CDR1 is MRHNA and CDR2 SNTAGT. V shed 4 bases and J 6 bases; nucleotides not matched to a gene: 4. The length of the CDR3 is 14 residues. This CDR3 reads CASSVLTGGNEQFF. The CDR3 DNA reads as TGTGCCAGCAGTGTACTGACAGGGGGCAATGAGCAGTTCTTC.

By frequency in the sample, this clone is medium-sized. The gene calls are TRBV16 and TRBJ2-1; maybe TRBD1 (6 bases). CDR1 and CDR2 (germline): KGHSY, FQNENV. The CDR3 is 15 amino acids. Trimming took 0 bases from V and 3 from J, leaving 9 bases between them. DNA of the CDR3: TGTGCCAGCAGCCAATCGGTAGGGGGCTACAATGAGCAGTTCTTC. As protein: CASSQSVGGYNEQFF.

This clone has a count of ten or more. The genes are TRBV7-2 and TRBJ1-3; 8 nucleotides align to TRBD1. J lost 7 bases, V lost 5 bases, and 10 bases had no gene match. From germline, CDR1 is SGHTA and CDR2 FQGNSA. The CDR3 is made up of 15 amino acids. CDR3 nucleotide sequence: TGTGCCAGCAGCGCGGACAGGGCAGGGAGGAACACCATATATTTT. Amino acids: CASSADRAGRNTIYF. The entire variable domain, with the rest obtained from reference TRBV7-2 and TRBJ1-3, is as follows: GAGVSQSPSNKVTEKGKDVELRCDPISGHTALYWYRQSLGQGLEFLIYFQGNSAPDKSGLPSDRFSAERTGGSVSTLTIQRTQQEDSAVYLCASSADRAGRNTIYFGEGSWLTVV.

This clone was recorded at least ten times. The chain links TRBV30 to TRBJ2-1; 11 bases are a match to TRBD2. The CDR3 is 15 residues long. In germline, CDR1 is GTSNPN, CDR2 SVGIG (reference sequence). The trim removed 3 bases at V and 6 bases at J, leaving 7 bases unmatched. This CDR3 reads CAWRGLAGGSNEQFF. CDR3 nucleotide sequence: TGTGCCTGGAGAGGTCTAGCGGGAGGATCCAATGAGCAGTTCTTC.

On this clone: The sample carries other DNA sequences with the same CDR3. The V call is TRBV11-3, the J call TRBJ2-2; 7 bases are a match to TRBD1. Looked up from germline, CDR1 is SGHNT and CDR2 is YENEEA. This CDR3 region has 16 residues. V lost 3 bases and J lost 8; bases outside the gene matches: 12. For the CDR3, the DNA is TGTGCCAGCAGCTTGCTTCCAGGGGGAAATACAGGGGAGCTGTTTTTT. Protein sequence: CASSLLPGGNTGELFF. Drawing the rest from reference TRBV11-3 and TRBJ2-2, the complete variable domain is EAGVVQSPRYKIIEKKQPVAFWCNPISGHNTLYWYLQNLGQGPELLIRYENEEAVDDSQLPKDRFSAERLKGVDSTLKIQPAELGDSAVYLCASSLLPGGNTGELFFGEGSRLTVL.

This CDR3 reads CATEGQGAYEQYF. CDR3 DNA: TGTGCCACCGAGGGGCAGGGGGCCTACGAGCAGTACTTC. The rearrangement joins TRBV25-1 to TRBJ2-7, with 7 bases fitting TRBD1. Looked up from germline, CDR1 is MGHDK and CDR2 is SYGVNS. V shed 10 bases, J shed 2 bases, and the junction held 8 bases outside the gene matches. CDR3 length: 13 residues.

This clone was found a few times. The chain combines TRBV6-1 with TRBJ1-4; 8 bases align to TRBD1. CDR3 length equals 14 residues. Unmatched junction bases numbered 6, after V lost 6 bases and J lost 6 bases. Germline-derived CDR1 and CDR2 are MNHNS and SASEGT. This chain's CDR3 is CASSPGTGHEKLFF. The CDR3 region has the DNA TGTGCCAGCAGCCCCGGGACAGGTCATGAAAAACTGTTTTTT.

This clone was seen repeatedly, ten times or more. The chain carries TRBV11-2 and TRBJ2-5, with D possibly being TRBD1 (5 bases). Trimming took 5 bases from V and 4 from J, leaving 17 bases between them. The germline V gene encodes CDR1 SGHAT and CDR2 FQNNGV. The CDR3 runs to 15 residues. The CDR3 reads CASSQGLVGRETQYF. The CDR3 DNA reads as TGTGCCAGCAGCCAAGGGTTGGTGGGGCGAGAGACCCAGTACTTC. Together with reference TRBV11-2 and TRBJ2-5, the CDR3 gives the full variable domain: EAGVAQSPRYKIIEKRQSVAFWCNPISGHATLYWYQQILGQGPKLLIQFQNNGVVDDSQLPKDRFSAERLKGVDSTLKIQPAKLEDSAVYLCASSQGLVGRETQYFGPGTRLLVL.

This clone has more than one count but fewer than ten. A read error may explain this, as a much larger clone is one base away. This chain links TRBV27 with TRBJ1-5; D unresolved. V was cut by 8 bases and J by 4 bases, with 12 bases left in between. CDR1 and CDR2 from the germline V gene are MNHEY and SMNVEV (reference sequence). CDR3 size: 13 residues. This CDR3 is CASRARTNQPQHF. CDR3 bases: TGTGCCAGCCGCGCGCGTACTAATCAGCCCCAGCATTTT.

This clone showed up just a few times. This may arise from a read error, as a much more abundant clone is one base away. This chain connects TRBV25-1 to TRBJ2-3, with D possibly TRBD1 on 6 matching bases. The J call is doubtful: the DNA matches TRBJ1-5 better. Looked up from germline, CDR1 is MGHDK and CDR2 is SYGVNS. The CDR3 is 17 amino acids. Here the CDR3 DNA reads TGTGCCAGCAGTGAACTCCACCGGACAGACAGCACAGATACGCAGCATTTT. Its translation is CASSELHRTDSTDTQHF.

Many counts were recorded for this clone. The rearrangement links TRBV20-1 to TRBJ1-1; 8 bases align to TRBD1. J gave up 3 bases and V 0 bases, and 3 bases lay outside the gene matches. The CDR3 contains 14 residues. Per germline, CDR1 DFQATT and CDR2 SNEGSKA (reference sequence). This CDR3 reads CSARDPRGHTEAFF. The CDR3 coding sequence is TGCAGTGCTAGAGATCCCAGGGGGCACACTGAAGCTTTCTTT.

This clone was recorded at least ten times. The rearrangement links TRBV10-2 to TRBJ2-7, with D unresolved. Germline assignment: CDR1 WSHSY and CDR2 SAAADI. Trimming took off 4 bases at V and 5 bases at J, with 6 bases between the two ends. The CDR3 length is 11 residues. The CDR3 DNA sequence: TGCGCCAGCAGTGTAGTAGACGAGCAGTACTTC. Its translation: CASSVVDEQYF.

This clone occurred a few times. This chain links TRBV28 with TRBJ2-7, with D unclear. CDR1 and CDR2 from the germline V gene are MDHEN and SYDVKM. The ends were cut back, 6 bases at V and 7 bases at J, with 10 bases in the middle. The CDR3 runs to 11 residues. Here the CDR3 reads CASSLMGEQYF. As DNA, the CDR3 is TGTGCCAGCAGCCTAATGGGGGAGCAGTACTTC.

The chain recombines TRBV11-2 with TRBJ2-7, with TRBD2 identical over 13 bases. Germline V gene sequence: CDR1 SGHAT, CDR2 FQNNGV. Trimming removed 5 bases from V and 4 bases from J; junction bases left unmatched: 5. The CDR3 totals 15 residues. The CDR3 reads CASSRRTSGGYEQYF. For the CDR3, the DNA is TGTGCCAGCAGCCGTCGGACTAGCGGGGGATACGAGCAGTACTTC.

In its sample, this clone was seen many times. The CDR3: CASSPGQGATEAFF. The CDR3 region has the DNA TGTGCCAGCAGCCCGGGACAGGGGGCCACTGAAGCTTTCTTT. The V call is TRBV9, the J call TRBJ1-1; 12 bases line up with TRBD1. Germline V lookup: CDR1 SGDLS, CDR2 YYNGEE. The V and J ends lost 4 bases and 4 bases, in that order; junction bases with no gene match: 2. The CDR3 is made up of 14 amino acids.

This clone was seen ten or more times. The CDR3 DNA sequence: TGTGCCAGCAGCGAGGCTTTGGGCACAGAGGCCCTGGGCGAGCAGTACTTC. This encodes CASSEALGTEALGEQYF. The chain combines TRBV4-2 with TRBJ2-7; D uncertain. The CDR3 spans 17 residues. Deletions cut 5 bases from V and 6 bases from J, with 26 bases between. From germline, CDR1 is LGHNA and CDR2 YNFKEQ.

The chain joins TRBV6-1 to TRBJ2-2, with D uncertain. In germline, CDR1 is MNHNS, CDR2 SASEGT. The V gene lost 8 bases and the J gene lost 7 bases, with 23 bases spanning the gap. The CDR3 runs to 16 residues. CDR3 amino acids: CASLKLVARAVGELFF. CDR3 bases: TGTGCCAGCCTAAAGTTGGTCGCGCGAGCTGTCGGGGAGCTGTTTTTT.

This chain connects TRBV3-1 to TRBJ1-3; D gene uncertain. Trimming shortened V by 3 bases and J by 4 bases, and 7 bases separated the two germline ends. In germline, CDR1 is LGHDT, CDR2 YNNKEL (reference sequence). This CDR3 contains 13 residues. The CDR3 DNA sequence: TGTGCCAGCAGCCAGCAGTTCGGAAACACCATATATTTT. Amino acids: CASSQQFGNTIYF. Drawing the rest from reference TRBV3-1 and TRBJ1-3, the complete variable domain is DTAVSQTPKYLVTQMGNDKSIKCEQNLGHDTMYWYKQDSKKFLKIMFSYNNKELIINETVPNRFSPKSPDKAHLNLHINSLELGDSAVYFCASSQQFGNTIYFGEGSWLTVV.